Presented here are 32 T cell receptor gamma chains from one specimen sequenced in a study of gamma-delta chains in newborns, infants, children. TCRdb called clones from the reads again using CATT. Among 850 to 1,400 gamma-chain clones listed, around 48% were seen once. The material sequenced was blood. The receptors were gathered from a child who was a newborn, infant or young child, either healthy, febrile or measles-vaccinated (not recorded which).

The rearrangement joins TRGV9 to TRGJP1. The J gene is not listed in TCRdb, so it was assigned here from a DNA match to germline. The CDR3 contains 13 residues. V trimming: 5 bases; J trimming: 4 bases; junction bases outside the gene matches: 4. Germline CDR1 is GITISATS and CDR2 is ISYDGTV (reference sequence). For the CDR3, the DNA is TGTGCCTTGTGGGTGAGCACTGGTTGGTTCAAGATATTT. Translation: CALWVSTGWFKIF.

About this clone itself: Other nucleotide sequences from this sample produce the same CDR3. The rearrangement joins TRGV9 to TRGJP. Matching the DNA to germline supplied the J gene, which TCRdb does not give. The CDR3 length is 14 residues. Germline V gene data show CDR1 as GITISATS and CDR2 as ISYDGTV (reference sequence). Germline trimming cut 5 bases from V and 6 bases from J; bases unmatched to any gene: 1. CDR3 sequence reads: CALWGELGKKIKVF. As DNA, the CDR3 is TGTGCCTTGTGGGGAGAGTTGGGCAAAAAAATCAAGGTATTT.

The chain carries TRGV2 and TRGJ1 or TRGJ2. Here the J gene was assigned by germline matching of the DNA, as TCRdb has none. The CDR3 is 16 amino acids. With 0 bases clipped from V and 6 bases from J, the junction kept 14 bases outside the gene matches. Germline V lookup: CDR1 EGSNGY, CDR2 YDSYNSKV. CDR3 residues: CATWDGPGIVSYKKLF. In nucleotides, the CDR3 is TGTGCCACCTGGGACGGGCCGGGTATTGTAAGTTATAAGAAACTCTTT.

This clone occurred a few times. The rearrangement uses TRGV9 and TRGJP. The J gene, absent from TCRdb, was called here by matching the DNA to germline. The CDR3 contains 17 residues. The germline V gene has CDR1 GITISATS and CDR2 ISYDGTV (reference sequence). V lost 0 bases, J lost 9 bases, and 8 bases stayed unmatched. In nucleotides, the CDR3 is TGTGCCTTGTGGGAGGTGCAGAGGGGGTTGGGCAAAAAAATCAAGGTATTT. Translating it yields CALWEVQRGLGKKIKVF.

This chain links TRGV9 with TRGJ1 or TRGJ2. The J gene, left out of TCRdb, was set here by checking the DNA against germline. The CDR3 totals 10 residues. Germline loops: CDR1 GITISATS, CDR2 ISYDGTV (reference sequence). The junction had 2 bases not matched to a gene; V was cut back by 7 bases and J by 5 bases. In DNA, the CDR3 is TGTGCCTTGTGTAATTATAAGAAACTCTTT. It encodes CALCNYKKLF.

This clone turned up a few times. The chain links TRGV2 to TRGJP2. As TCRdb names no J gene, one was assigned here on the basis of a DNA match to germline. The CDR3 runs to 14 residues. Trimming removed 0 bases from V and 6 bases from J; junction bases left unmatched: 4. Per the germline V gene, CDR1 is EGSNGY and CDR2 is YDSYNSKV. The chain's CDR3 is CATWDGMGDWIKTF. The CDR3 coding sequence is TGTGCCACCTGGGACGGGATGGGTGATTGGATCAAGACGTTT.

V gene TRGV9 combines with J gene TRGJP. Here the J gene came from matching the DNA to germline, since TCRdb omits it. Germline V CDR1 and CDR2: GITISATS, ISYDGTV (reference sequence). The CDR3 spans 17 residues. The V and J ends lost 2 bases and 3 bases, in that order; junction bases with no gene match: 4. CDR3 nucleotide sequence: TGTGCCTTGTGGGAGGGCAAGCAAGAGTTGGGCAAAAAAATCAAGGTATTT. Translation: CALWEGKQELGKKIKVF.

The chain joins TRGV9 to TRGJP. No J gene is reported in TCRdb; it was inferred here by comparing the DNA with germline. This CDR3 contains 18 residues. V shed 0 bases and J 4 bases; nucleotides not matched to a gene: 6. Germline CDR1 reads GITISATS; CDR2 reads ISYDGTV (reference sequence). The CDR3 sequence is CALWEVHGQELGKKIKVF. Here the CDR3 DNA reads TGTGCCTTGTGGGAGGTGCATGGTCAAGAGTTGGGCAAAAAAATCAAGGTATTT.

The V and J genes are TRGV9 and TRGJ1 or TRGJ2. TCRdb leaves out the J gene; it was filled in here by matching the DNA to germline. J was trimmed by 5 bases and V by 3 bases; bases with no gene match: 13. Germline assignment: CDR1 GITISATS and CDR2 ISYDGTV (reference sequence). CDR3 length: 15 amino acids. CDR3: CALWEQGETHYKKLF. In nucleotides, the CDR3 is TGTGCCTTGTGGGAGCAGGGGGAGACTCATTATAAGAAACTCTTT.

In nucleotides, the CDR3 is TGTGCCTTGTGGGAGAGACGAATGGAGTTGGGCAAAAAAATCAAGGTATTT. Translated, it gives CALWERRMELGKKIKVF. This chain connects TRGV9 to TRGJP. TCRdb does not report a J gene; here it was assigned by matching the DNA to germline references. Germline CDR1 GITISATS, CDR2 ISYDGTV (reference sequence). V shed 3 bases, J shed 7 bases, and the junction held 9 bases outside the gene matches. CDR3 size: 17 residues.

Note on this clone: One junction end does not reproduce the germline sequence, and a read error may be involved. The rearrangement joins TRGV9 to TRGJP. Germline matching of the DNA provided the J gene here, since TCRdb leaves it blank. The CDR3 runs to 15 residues. In germline, CDR1 is GITISATS, CDR2 ISYDGTV (reference sequence). The chain's CDR3 is CALWEGELGKKVKVF. In DNA, the CDR3 is TGTGCCTTGTGGGAGGGGGAGTTGGGCAAAAAAGTCAAGGTATTT.

The chain uses TRGV9 and TRGJ1 or TRGJ2. Germline CDR1 is GITISATS and CDR2 is ISYDGTV (reference sequence). The CDR3 totals 11 residues. J gave up 7 bases and V 4 bases, and 4 bases lay outside the gene matches. This CDR3 is CALWDGYKKLF. The CDR3 nucleotides read TGTGCCTTGTGGGATGGATATAAGAAACTCTTT.

This clone was observed a few times. At one end, the junction sequence differs from germline, possibly due to a read error. The chain couples TRGV3 to TRGJ1 or TRGJ2. TCRdb gives no J gene; it was assigned here by matching the DNA to germline. This CDR3 is 15 amino acids long. Per the germline V gene, CDR1 is VTNTFY and CDR2 is YDVSTARD (reference sequence). The CDR3 here is CATWDRRGWNYKKLF. The CDR3 DNA reads as TGCGCCACCTGGGACAGGCGGGGATGGAATTATAAGAAACTCTTT.

The J gene is TRGJP, the V gene TRGV9. The J gene comes from matching the DNA to germline here; TCRdb lacks it. The CDR3 loop spans 18 amino acids. Germline V CDR1 and CDR2: GITISATS, ISYDGTV (reference sequence). The trim removed 3 bases at V and 7 bases at J, leaving 12 bases unmatched. The CDR3 coding sequence is TGTGCCTTGTGGGAGCAAAAGCATGGGGAGTTGGGCAAAAAAATCAAGGTATTT. As protein: CALWEQKHGELGKKIKVF.

V and J are TRGV9 and TRGJ1 or TRGJ2. No J gene was available from TCRdb, and it was assigned here by a germline match of the DNA. Germline CDR1 is GITISATS and CDR2 is ISYDGTV (reference sequence). J lost 9 bases, V lost 0 bases, and 5 bases had no gene match. The CDR3 is 12 amino acids. The CDR3: CALWEVFGKKLF. CDR3 DNA: TGTGCCTTGTGGGAGGTGTTTGGTAAGAAACTCTTT.

This clone was observed a few times. Being one base from a much bigger clone, this may be a read error. Different DNA sequences within this sample yield the same CDR3. This CDR3 reads CALWAQELGKKIKVF. For the CDR3, the DNA is TGTGCCTTGTGGGCGCAAGAGTTGGGCAAAAAAATCAAGGTATTT. V is TRGV9 and J is TRGJP. TCRdb supplies no J gene; here it was assigned by aligning the nucleotide sequence to germline. The J segment lost 3 bases and the V segment lost 5 bases, leaving 1 base of the junction unmatched. Germline assignment: CDR1 GITISATS and CDR2 ISYDGTV (reference sequence). The CDR3 is 15 amino acids.

This clone was detected a few times. One end of the junction varies from germline; a read error may be responsible. The rearrangement joins TRGV9 to TRGJ1 or TRGJ2. The germline V gene encodes CDR1 GITISATS and CDR2 ISYDGTV (reference sequence). The CDR3 is made up of 11 amino acids. The CDR3 DNA reads as TGTGCCTTGTGGGAGGGATATAGGAAACTCTTT. Amino acids: CALWEGYRKLF.

The V call is TRGV9, the J call TRGJP. No J segment appears in TCRdb, so it was assigned here by matching the sequence to germline. The CDR3 is made up of 16 amino acids. J was trimmed by 6 bases and V by 5 bases; bases with no gene match: 7. CDR1 GITISATS and CDR2 ISYDGTV come from the germline V gene (reference sequence). The CDR3 loop reads CALWGSTELGKKIKVF. Here the CDR3 DNA reads TGTGCCTTGTGGGGTTCTACAGAGTTGGGCAAAAAAATCAAGGTATTT.

The V gene corresponds to TRGV9; no J gene was called. The CDR3 sequence is 11 residues long. In germline, CDR1 is GITISATS, CDR2 ISYDGTV (reference sequence). The CDR3 DNA is TGTGCCTTGTGGGAGCTTAGGAAGAAAATCTTT. It yields the protein CALWELRKKIF.

About this clone itself: The likely explanation is a read error, given a far larger clone one base away. The chain links TRGV9 to TRGJP. The J gene, absent from TCRdb, was called here by matching the DNA to germline. This CDR3 is built from 15 residues. CDR1 is GITISATS, CDR2 ISYDGTV, per germline (reference sequence). CDR3 protein: CALWDQELGKKNKVF. As DNA, the CDR3 is TGTGCCTTGTGGGATCAAGAGTTGGGCAAAAAAAACAAGGTATTT.

A note on this clone: The same CDR3 can be traced to other DNA sequences in this sample. The chain recombines TRGV9 with TRGJP. The J gene, left out of TCRdb, was set here by checking the DNA against germline. The CDR3 has 17 residues. Per germline, CDR1 GITISATS and CDR2 ISYDGTV (reference sequence). Losses at the gene ends were 0 bases for V and 4 bases for J; bases not matched to a gene: 3. CDR3 residues: CALWEVRQELGKKIKVF. Here the CDR3 DNA reads TGTGCCTTGTGGGAGGTGCGACAAGAGTTGGGCAAAAAAATCAAGGTATTT.

This chain uses TRGV9 with TRGJ1 or TRGJ2. Matching the DNA to germline supplied the J gene, which TCRdb does not give. V dropped 8 bases and J dropped 7; count of bases not matched to a gene: 8. Germline-derived CDR1 and CDR2 are GITISATS and ISYDGTV (reference sequence). The CDR3 sequence is 11 residues long. The CDR3 protein is CALFAHYKKLF. In DNA form, the CDR3 reads TGTGCCTTGTTCGCTCACTATAAGAAACTCTTT.

This clone was seen just once. In nucleotides, the CDR3 is TGTGCCTTGTGGGAGCCCTATTATTATAAGAAACTCTTT. This codes for CALWEPYYYKKLF. This chain uses TRGV9 with TRGJ1 or TRGJ2. TCRdb gives no J gene; it was assigned here by matching the DNA to germline. CDR3 length: 13 residues. Germline V CDR1 and CDR2: GITISATS, ISYDGTV (reference sequence). The V gene end was trimmed by 3 bases and the J gene end by 2 bases; junction bases not matched to a gene: 4.

J is TRGJ1 or TRGJ2 and V is TRGV9. TCRdb carries no J gene annotation; the J gene was assigned here by matching the DNA with germline. Trimming took 5 bases from V and 7 from J; bases not matched to a gene: 11. Germline V CDR1 and CDR2: GITISATS, ISYDGTV (reference sequence). The CDR3 is made up of 13 amino acids. CDR3 DNA: TGTGCCTTGTGGGGTCGTTTGAGGTATAAGAAACTCTTT. This encodes CALWGRLRYKKLF.

This clone has more than one count but fewer than ten. Other DNA sequences in the sample encode the same CDR3. V gene TRGV9 was called; the J gene was not. This CDR3 spans 18 amino acids. From germline, CDR1 is GITISATS and CDR2 ISYDGTV (reference sequence). CDR3 loop: CALWEVLARELGKKIKVF. The CDR3 DNA follows: TGTGCCTTGTGGGAGGTGCTGGCGCGGGAGTTGGGCAAAAAAATAAAGGTATTT.

The V call is TRGV9, the J call TRGJP1. TCRdb records no J gene; here it was assigned by comparing the DNA to germline. The CDR3 is 16 residues long. Trimming at V came to 2 bases and at J to 0 bases, leaving 6 bases not matched to a gene. The germline V gene has CDR1 GITISATS and CDR2 ISYDGTV (reference sequence). The CDR3 sequence: CALWEGYDTTGWFKIF. The CDR3, as DNA: TGTGCCTTGTGGGAGGGATACGATACCACTGGTTGGTTCAAGATATTT.

The rearrangement uses TRGV9 and TRGJP. TCRdb lists no J gene, so it was determined here by aligning the DNA to germline. The CDR3 runs 17 residues. The germline gives CDR1 GITISATS, CDR2 ISYDGTV (reference sequence). V lost 5 bases to trimming and J lost 6 bases; unmatched junction nucleotides: 10. CDR3 sequence: CALWGPAGELGKKIKVF. CDR3 nucleotide sequence: TGTGCCTTGTGGGGGCCTGCGGGAGAGTTGGGCAAAAAAATCAAGGTATTT.

Details on this clone: The sample contains more than one DNA sequence encoding this CDR3. The V call is TRGV9, the J call TRGJ1 or TRGJ2. TCRdb carries no J gene annotation; the J gene was assigned here by matching the DNA with germline. Trimming cost V 3 bases and J 3 bases; bases outside gene matches: 11. Germline V lookup: CDR1 GITISATS, CDR2 ISYDGTV (reference sequence). The CDR3 extends over 15 amino acids. CDR3 in amino acids: CALWEPRGRYYKKLF. DNA for the CDR3: TGTGCCTTGTGGGAGCCTCGGGGCCGTTATTATAAGAAACTCTTT.

This clone was seen more than once but under ten times. The chain has TRGV9 and TRGJP. As TCRdb names no J gene, one was assigned here on the basis of a DNA match to germline. The CDR3 consists of 16 residues. The J segment lost 7 bases and the V segment lost 5 bases, leaving 8 bases of the junction unmatched. The V gene's germline CDR1 is GITISATS and CDR2 ISYDGTV (reference sequence). The DNA for the CDR3 is TGTGCCTTGTGGGTTCCCCGGGAGTTGGGCAAAAAAATCAAGGTATTT. Encoded protein: CALWVPRELGKKIKVF.

This clone was picked up one time. The identical CDR3 is also encoded by other nucleotide sequences in the sample. The genes are TRGV9 and TRGJP. No J gene was available from TCRdb, and it was assigned here by a germline match of the DNA. This CDR3 has 15 amino acids. Losses at the gene ends were 5 bases for V and 4 bases for J; bases not matched to a gene: 2. The V gene's germline CDR1 is GITISATS and CDR2 ISYDGTV (reference sequence). In DNA, the CDR3 is TGTGCCTTGTGGGCACAAGAGTTGGGCAAAAAAATCAAGGTATTT. This sequence encodes CALWAQELGKKIKVF.

On this clone: Being one base from a much bigger clone, this may be a read error. The V gene is TRGV9, the J gene TRGJP. Assignment of the J gene here rests on matching the DNA to germline, because TCRdb gives none. The CDR3 contains 16 residues. Per the germline V gene, CDR1 is GITISATS and CDR2 is ISYDGTV (reference sequence). V lost 4 bases to trimming and J lost 3 bases; unmatched junction nucleotides: 3. The CDR3 is CALWDTQELGKKIKVF. CDR3 DNA sequence: TGTGCCTTGTGGGACACGCAAGAGTTGGGCAAAAAAATCAAGGTATTT.

A few counts support this clone. The rearrangement uses TRGV9 and TRGJ1 or TRGJ2. The J gene is not listed in TCRdb, so it was assigned here from a DNA match to germline. Per germline, CDR1 GITISATS and CDR2 ISYDGTV (reference sequence). This CDR3 region has 11 residues. Trimming cost V 2 bases and J 10 bases; bases outside gene matches: 5. CDR3 in DNA: TGTGCCTTGTGGGAGGATACAAAGAAACTCTTT. This translates into CALWEDTKKLF.